The 5 T cell receptor beta chains reported below all come from one sample, sequenced in a study of T cells in Graves' hyperthyroidism and ophthalmopathy (dated by TCRdb to the late 2010s). Library prep was done by multiplex PCR. Data came from an Illumina HiSeq 2000. The TCR beta CDR3 regions were amplified from the RNA transcripts. The TCR CDR3 was subjected to a first round of RT-PCR using the HTBI primer set and the Qiagen OneStep RT-PCR kit. The public reads were run again by TCRdb, first through fastp at Q25 and then through MiXCR, and only productive beta chains were kept. Rows merge per CDR3 protein into single entries with the most common DNA and genes. The sample table lists hundreds of thousands of distinct CDR3 sequences, about 20% of them with a count of one. The top ten clonotypes cover 30% to 40% of the sample. Sequenced sample: blood. Source of these receptors: a man between 25 and 39 years old with Graves' ophthalmopathy.

The chain recombines TRBV7-2 with TRBJ2-7, with 9 bases aligning to TRBD2. The CDR3 consists of 15 residues. After removal of 5 bases from V and 3 bases from J, the junction contained 8 bases not matched to a gene. Germline CDR1 reads SGHTA; CDR2 reads FQGNSA. The CDR3 DNA reads as TGTGCCAGCAGCAAGGGACTAGCCTCATACTACGAGCAGTACTTC. This encodes CASSKGLASYYEQYF.

In this sample, this clonotype turned up a few times. The rearrangement links TRBV27 to TRBJ1-1; D may be TRBD1 (6 bases). With 5 bases removed from V and 4 bases from J, the gap between germline ends came to 11 bases. In germline, CDR1 is MNHEY, CDR2 SMNVEV (reference sequence). The CDR3 covers 13 residues. CDR3 in DNA: TGTGCCAGCAGTCTCCACAGGGCCACTGAAGCTTTCTTT. The encoded protein is CASSLHRATEAFF.

The genes are TRBV5-1 and TRBJ2-4; 7 bases map to TRBD2. The junction had 14 bases not matched to a gene; V was cut back by 4 bases and J by 7 bases. This CDR3 is 16 amino acids long. Germline CDR1 and CDR2: SGHRS and YFSETQ. This CDR3 reads CASSQVLGGRGNIQYF. DNA of the CDR3: TGCGCCAGCAGCCAAGTCTTAGGCGGGAGAGGGAACATTCAGTACTTC.

This clonotype was picked up many times. The V call is TRBV7-2, the J call TRBJ1-1; 7 positions agree with TRBD1. This CDR3 spans 15 amino acids. CDR1 is SGHTA, CDR2 FQGNSA, per germline. The trim removed 1 base at V and 0 bases at J, leaving 2 bases unmatched. The CDR3 region has the DNA TGTGCCAGCAGCTTAGAGGGGACAGTGAACACTGAAGCTTTCTTT. This gives the protein CASSLEGTVNTEAFF.

This chain connects TRBV5-8 to TRBJ1-6, with 11 bases lining up with TRBD1. Germline V gene data show CDR1 as SGHTS and CDR2 as YDEGEE. The CDR3 totals 15 residues. The trim removed 7 bases at V and 4 bases at J, leaving 4 bases unmatched. CDR3 loop: CASPRDRGYNSPLHF. The CDR3 DNA is TGTGCCAGCCCGCGGGACAGGGGGTATAATTCACCCCTCCACTTT. Complete variable domain (other parts from reference TRBV5-8 and TRBJ1-6): EAGVTQSPTHLIKTRGQQATLRCSPISGHTSVYWYQQALGLGLQFLLWYDEGEERNRGNFPPRFSGRQFPNYSSELNVNALELEDSALYLCASPRDRGYNSPLHFGNGTRLTVT.